These 6 T cell receptor beta chains were all obtained from the same sample, sequenced in a study of cytomegalovirus exposure and HLA in healthy donors. The PCR had 60 Vbeta and 13 Jbeta primers. Only in-frame clones appear in the TCRdb table, and some are missing; sequencing was by immunoSEQ multiplex PCR. The top ten hold 3% to 3.5% of the sample, which has 150,000 to 200,000 clones, roughly 80% seen once. Material for sequencing was PBMCs. Every receptor here comes from a female donor in good health and CMV-seronegative.

This clone has more than one count but fewer than ten. The V call is TRBV7-8, the J call TRBJ1-4; D is possibly TRBD1 (5 bases). Trimming took 5 bases from V and 5 from J, leaving 15 bases between them. CDR3 size: 15 residues. CDR1 and CDR2 from the germline V gene are SGHVS and FQNEAQ. CDR3: CASSVDRHPNEKLFF. As DNA, the CDR3 is TGTGCCAGCAGCGTAGACAGACACCCCAATGAAAAACTGTTTTTT.

The rearrangement links TRBV19 to TRBJ2-4, with D hard to call. Looked up from germline, CDR1 is LNHDA and CDR2 is SQIVND (reference sequence). Deletions cut 7 bases from V and 0 bases from J, with 13 bases between. This CDR3 contains 15 residues. For the CDR3, the DNA is TGTGCCAGTATCGGGTGGTACGGAGCCAAAAACATTCAGTACTTC. Protein: CASIGWYGAKNIQYF.

The chain has TRBV5-6 and TRBJ2-7; the D gene is possibly TRBD2 (5 bases). This CDR3 has 14 amino acids. The germline V gene has CDR1 SGHDT and CDR2 YYEEEE. Trimming cost V 4 bases and J 0 bases, with 11 bases left between them. CDR3 sequence: CASSGESSSYEQYF. In DNA, the CDR3 is TGTGCCAGCAGCGGGGAGAGTAGCTCCTACGAGCAGTACTTC.

This rearrangement joins TRBV5-1 to TRBJ2-7; D may be TRBD1 (6 bases). This CDR3 comprises 16 residues. The V and J ends lost 0 bases and 0 bases respectively, with 13 bases between them. Germline CDR1 reads SGHRS; CDR2 reads YFSETQ. The chain's CDR3 is CASSLGRTANSYEQYF. CDR3 coding DNA: TGCGCCAGCAGCTTGGGTCGGACAGCGAACTCCTACGAGCAGTACTTC. Combining the CDR3 with reference TRBV5-1 and TRBJ2-7 gives the whole variable domain KAGVTQTPRYLIKTRGQQVTLSCSPISGHRSVSWYQQTPGQGLQFLFEYFSETQRNKGNFPGRFSGRQFSNSRSEMNVSTLELGDSALYLCASSLGRTANSYEQYFGPGTRLTVT.

As for this clone: The germline gene is not matched at one end of the junction; a read error may be the cause. This chain joins TRBV7-9 and TRBJ1-1; D is possibly TRBD1 (6 bases). Germline lookup yields CDR1 SEHNR and CDR2 FQNEAQ (reference sequence). This CDR3 has 13 amino acids. Written as DNA, the CDR3 is TGTTCCAGCAGCCTGTCAGGGGTTACTGAAGCTTTCTTT. Translated: CSSSLSGVTEAFF.

The chain couples TRBV5-1 to TRBJ1-3; no clear D gene. V lost 0 bases and J lost 0, with 7 bases in between. Per the germline V gene, CDR1 is SGHRS and CDR2 is YFSETQ. This CDR3 has 15 residues. CDR3 amino acids: CASSLDSTSGNTIYF. The DNA of the CDR3 is TGCGCCAGCAGCTTGGACTCCACCTCTGGAAACACCATATATTTT.